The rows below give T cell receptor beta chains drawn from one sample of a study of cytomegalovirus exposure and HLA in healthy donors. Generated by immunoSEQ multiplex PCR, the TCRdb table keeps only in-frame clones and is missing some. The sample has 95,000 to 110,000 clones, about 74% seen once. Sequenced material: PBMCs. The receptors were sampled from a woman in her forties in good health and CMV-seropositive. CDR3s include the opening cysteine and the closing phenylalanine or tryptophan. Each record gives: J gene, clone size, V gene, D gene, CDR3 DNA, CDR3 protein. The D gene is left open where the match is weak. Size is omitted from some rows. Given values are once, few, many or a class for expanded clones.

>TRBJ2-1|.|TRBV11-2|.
TGTGCCAGCAGCTTACTATCGGGTGAGCAGTTCTTC
CASSLLSGEQFF
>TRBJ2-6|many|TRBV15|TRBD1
TGTGCCACCAGCCCACGGGGACAGGGCTCTGGGGCCAACGTCCTGACTTTC
CATSPRGQGSGANVLTF
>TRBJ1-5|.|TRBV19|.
TGTGCCAGTAATGGCGCTCGAGGGCAGCCCCAGCATTTT
CASNGARGQPQHF
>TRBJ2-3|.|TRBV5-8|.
TGTGCCAGCAGCTCAGGGACACCAGTAAGCACAGATACGCAGTATTTT
CASSSGTPVSTDTQYF
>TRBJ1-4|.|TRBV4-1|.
TGCGCCAGCAGCCCCACCTTGGTCCGAGGGGAAAAACTGTTTTTT
CASSPTLVRGEKLFF
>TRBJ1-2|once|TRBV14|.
TGTGCCAGCAGCCGAGGACTGGGATCCTATGGCTACACCTTC
CASSRGLGSYGYTF
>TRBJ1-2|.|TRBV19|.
TGTGCCAGTACCCCCCAGGGTAACTATGGCCACACCTTC
CASTPQGNYGHTF
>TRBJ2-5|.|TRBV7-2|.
TGTGCCAGCAAGGGAGCAGGAGAGACCCAGTACTTC
CASKGAGETQYF
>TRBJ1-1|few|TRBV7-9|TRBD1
TGTGCCAGCGGGAAATCCGGGACAGGGGGCACTGAAGCTTTCTTT
CASGKSGTGGTEAFF
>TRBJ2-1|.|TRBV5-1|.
TGCGCCAGCAGCCTGGGTGGCAGTTCCTACAATGAGCAGTTCTTC
CASSLGGSSYNEQFF
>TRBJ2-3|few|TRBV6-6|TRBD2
TGTGCCAGCAGTTACATAGCGGGGTACACAGATACGCAGTATTTT
CASSYIAGYTDTQYF
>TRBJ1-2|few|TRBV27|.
TGTGCCAGCAGGCCGGACAGAAGCCCAGCTAACTATGGCTACACCTTC
CASRPDRSPANYGYTF
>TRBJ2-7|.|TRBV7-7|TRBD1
TGTGCTAGCAGCTTCGGACAGGGGAACGAGCAGTACTTC
CASSFGQGNEQYF
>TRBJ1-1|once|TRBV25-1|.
TGTGCCAGCAGTTCTCGCGGCTCGAACACTGAAGCTTTCTTT
CASSSRGSNTEAFF
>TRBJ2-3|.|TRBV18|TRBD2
TGTGCCAGCTCAACGAGGACTAGCGGGGGGGCCGATACGCAGTATTTT
CASSTRTSGGADTQYF
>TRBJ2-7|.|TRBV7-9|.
TGTGCCAGCAGCTTATTCGGGGGTCACGAGCAGTACTTC
CASSLFGGHEQYF
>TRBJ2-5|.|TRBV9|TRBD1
TGTGCCAGCAGCGCTCGGGACAGAGAGACCCAGTACTTC
CASSARDRETQYF
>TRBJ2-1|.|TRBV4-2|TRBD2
TGTGCCAGCAGCCAAGATTGGGGGGGGTACAATGAGCAGTTCTTC
CASSQDWGGYNEQFF
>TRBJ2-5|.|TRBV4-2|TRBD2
TGTGCCAGCAGCCAAGTAGGGACTAGCGGGGGGGTAGAGACCCAGTACTTC
CASSQVGTSGGVETQYF
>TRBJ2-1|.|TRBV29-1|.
TGCAGCGTAACCCGGCGGCAGGGAGGCTACAATGAGCAGTTCTTC
CSVTRRQGGYNEQFF
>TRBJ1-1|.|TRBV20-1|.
TGCAGGGCAGGGAACACTGAAGCTTTCTTT
CRAGNTEAFF
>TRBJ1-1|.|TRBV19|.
TGTGCCAGTAGGCCGATAGGGCAGGGTATCACTGAAGCTTTCTTT
CASRPIGQGITEAFF
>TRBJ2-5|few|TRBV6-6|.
TGTGCCAGCAGTTACTCTACTGAGACCCAGTACTTC
CASSYSTETQYF
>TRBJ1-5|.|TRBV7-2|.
TGTGCCAGCAGCTTAGTGGCAGGGGAGGGCCAGCCCCAGCATTTT
CASSLVAGEGQPQHF
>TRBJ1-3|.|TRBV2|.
TGTGCCAGCAGTGAAGCGCGTCAGGGCTCTGGAAACACCATATATTTT
CASSEARQGSGNTIYF
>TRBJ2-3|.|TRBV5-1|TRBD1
TGCGCCAGCAGCTTGGAGGTACAGGGGGCCACAGATACGCAGTATTTT
CASSLEVQGATDTQYF
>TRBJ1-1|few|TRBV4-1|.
TGCGCCAGCAGCCAGGAACGGGCGGGAACCACTGAAGCTTTCTTT
CASSQERAGTTEAFF
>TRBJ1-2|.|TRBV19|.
TGTGCCAGTAGTCGAATTCCGGACTATGGCTACACCTTC
CASSRIPDYGYTF
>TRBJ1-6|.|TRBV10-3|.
TGTGCCATCAGTGCTAGTGACTATAATTCACCCCTCCACTTT
CAISASDYNSPLHF
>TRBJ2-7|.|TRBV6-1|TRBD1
TGTGCCAGCAGGCGTACCGGGACAGTCTCCTACGAGCAGTACTTC
CASRRTGTVSYEQYF
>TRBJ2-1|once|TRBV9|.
TGTGCCAGCAGCGTAGCGGCGGTTACCTACAATGAGCAGTTCTTC
CASSVAAVTYNEQFF
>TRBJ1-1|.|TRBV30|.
TGTGCCTGGAGTGTACCGGGGACTGAAGCTTTCTTT
CAWSVPGTEAFF
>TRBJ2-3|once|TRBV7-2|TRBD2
TGTGCCAGCAGCTTAGCTGCGGGGGGGCTAGATACGCAGTATTTT
CASSLAAGGLDTQYF
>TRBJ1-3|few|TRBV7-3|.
TGTGCCAGCAGCTCCCATAGCCTACGCTCTGGAAACACCATATATTTT
CASSSHSLRSGNTIYF
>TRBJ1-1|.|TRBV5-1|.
TGCGCCAGCAGCACCCAAGGGGGAGTTTTGAACACTGAAGCTTTCTTT
CASSTQGGVLNTEAFF
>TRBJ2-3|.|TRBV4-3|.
TGCGCCAGCAGCCAAGATGCAGGGCGTCCCACAGATACGCAGTATTTT
CASSQDAGRPTDTQYF
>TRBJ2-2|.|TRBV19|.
TGTGCCAGTAGTAGCGGAACGAACACCGGGGAGCTGTTTTTT
CASSSGTNTGELFF
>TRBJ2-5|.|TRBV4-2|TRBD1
TGTGCCAGCAGCCAAAAACAGGGGTTTGAAGAGACCCAGTACTTC
CASSQKQGFEETQYF
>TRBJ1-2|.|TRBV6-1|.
TGTGCCAGCAGGCAGGGACTGCTTAACTATGGCTACACCTTC
CASRQGLLNYGYTF
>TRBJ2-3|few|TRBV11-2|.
TGTGCCAGCAGCCAGGCCGGGGGTACGCAGTATTTT
CASSQAGGTQYF
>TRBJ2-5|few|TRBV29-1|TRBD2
TGCAGCGTTGGGGGCTCTATGGGTAGCGGGGGGTCAGAGACCCAGTACTTC
CSVGGSMGSGGSETQYF
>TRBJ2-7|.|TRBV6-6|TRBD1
TGTGCCAGCAGTACTTGGACAGGGGATACCTACGAGCAGTACTTC
CASSTWTGDTYEQYF
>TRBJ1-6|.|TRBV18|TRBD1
TGTGCCAGCTCACTAGACAGGGTTAGTTCACCCCTCCACTTT
CASSLDRVSSPLHF
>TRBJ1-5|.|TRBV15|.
TGTGCCACCAGCAGAGATGGACAGACCCTCCAGCCCCAGCATTTT
CATSRDGQTLQPQHF
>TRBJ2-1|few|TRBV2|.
TGTGCCAGCAGTCGACAGGCTGGAATCAATGAGCAGTTCTTC
CASSRQAGINEQFF